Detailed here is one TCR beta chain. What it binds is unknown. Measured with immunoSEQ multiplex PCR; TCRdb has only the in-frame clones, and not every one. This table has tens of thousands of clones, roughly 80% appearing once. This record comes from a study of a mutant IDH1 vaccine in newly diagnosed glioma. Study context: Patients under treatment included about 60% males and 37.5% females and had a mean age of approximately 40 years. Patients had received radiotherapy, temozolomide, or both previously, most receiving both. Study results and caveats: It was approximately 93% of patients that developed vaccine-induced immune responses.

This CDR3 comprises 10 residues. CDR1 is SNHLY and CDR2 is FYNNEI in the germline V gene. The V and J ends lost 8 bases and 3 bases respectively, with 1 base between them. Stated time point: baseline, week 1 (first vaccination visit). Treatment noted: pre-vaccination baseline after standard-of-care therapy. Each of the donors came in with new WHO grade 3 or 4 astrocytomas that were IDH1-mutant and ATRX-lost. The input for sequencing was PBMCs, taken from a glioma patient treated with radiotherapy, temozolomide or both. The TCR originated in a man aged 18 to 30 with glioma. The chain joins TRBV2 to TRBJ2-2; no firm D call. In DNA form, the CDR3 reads TGTGCCAGCTACACCGGGGAGCTGTTTTTT. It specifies CASYTGELFF.